This passage covers 16 T cell receptor beta chains from one sample sequenced in a study of graft-versus-host responses after intestinal transplantation (dated by TCRdb to about 2021). Library construction relied on the immunoSEQ multiplex PCR assay. The clones in this table, taken by TCRdb from immuneACCESS, are in-frame only. Not every clone is retained; where verified, under half of the shortfall comes from an unresolved V gene, and the cause of the rest is unknown. The sample table shows almost 40,000 clones, and around 96% are seen once. About 0.22% of the sample is in the top ten clones. The intended sense of this specimen's time point label: cells obtained before transplantation from donor or recipient. Antigen specificity for these receptors is unknown. The source material was unstimulated CD8+ T cells sorted from spleen or lymph node cells, sampled before transplant. The origin of the receptors is a human donor who was the organ donor for an intestinal transplant.

The rearrangement uses TRBV5-1 and TRBJ2-7; D gene ambiguous. The CDR3 is 15 amino acids. Trimming took 0 bases from V and 3 from J, leaving 13 bases between them. Germline V gives CDR1 SGHRS, CDR2 YFSETQ. The CDR3 DNA follows: TGCGCCAGCAGCTTGGAGTTTAACTCCTTCTACGAGCAGTACTTC. This encodes CASSLEFNSFYEQYF.

The chain is built from TRBV10-1 and TRBJ1-2, with 10 bases lining up with TRBD1. V lost 4 bases, J lost 8 bases, and 7 bases stayed unmatched. The CDR3 runs to 14 residues. Germline V gives CDR1 WNHNN, CDR2 SYGVQD (reference sequence). The CDR3 sequence is CASSGQGAPKGYTF. CDR3 in DNA: TGCGCCAGCAGTGGACAGGGGGCGCCTAAGGGCTACACCTTC.

The chain joins TRBV4-1 to TRBJ2-7, with 9 bases matching TRBD1. There are 17 residues in the CDR3. Germline CDR1 reads MGHRA; CDR2 reads YSYEKL. V was clipped by 4 bases and J by 2 bases; unmatched bases: 12. The CDR3 DNA is TGCGCCAGCAGCCCAACCCTCTCCGGACAGGGGACCTACGAGCAGTACTTC. It translates to CASSPTLSGQGTYEQYF.

The rearrangement uses TRBV6-5 and TRBJ2-2, with 7 bases identical to TRBD2. Germline V gene data show CDR1 as MNHEY and CDR2 as SVGAGI. The junction had 10 bases not matched to a gene; V was cut back by 6 bases and J by 6 bases. The CDR3 consists of 15 residues. The CDR3 loop reads CASSYSGPGPGELFF. As DNA, the CDR3 is TGTGCCAGCAGCTATAGCGGGCCCGGTCCCGGGGAGCTGTTTTTT.

The chain recombines TRBV11-1 with TRBJ2-7; D ambiguous. With 2 bases removed from V and 0 bases from J, the gap between germline ends came to 8 bases. The CDR3 runs to 14 residues. Looked up from germline, CDR1 is SGHAT and CDR2 is FQDESV (reference sequence). The CDR3 loop reads CASSLFTDSYEQYF. The CDR3 DNA follows: TGTGCCAGCAGCTTATTTACAGACTCCTACGAGCAGTACTTC.

V and J are TRBV21-1 and TRBJ1-1; the table calls TRBD1, which could not be checked here. TRBV21-1 is assigned pseudogene status. The CDR3 totals 15 residues. In DNA form, the CDR3 reads TGTGCCAGCAGCAAAGCGACCGGGGACACCACTGAAGCTTTCTTT. The encoded protein is CASSKATGDTTEAFF.

The J gene is TRBJ1-5, the V gene TRBV19, with unresolved D. The V and J ends lost 2 bases and 1 base respectively, with 12 bases between them. The length of the CDR3 is 16 residues. Per germline, CDR1 LNHDA and CDR2 SQIVND (reference sequence). This chain's CDR3 is CASSILEGTSNQPQHF. CDR3 nucleotides: TGTGCCAGTAGTATACTAGAAGGAACCAGCAATCAGCCCCAGCATTTT.

V usage is TRBV7-9 and J usage is TRBJ1-1, with D tentatively TRBD1 (6 bases). Germline loops: CDR1 SEHNR, CDR2 FQNEAQ (reference sequence). Trimming took off 5 bases at V and 1 base at J, with 14 bases between the two ends. The CDR3 runs 15 residues. In nucleotides, the CDR3 is TGTGCCAGCAGCCCCCAGACAGGTTCGAACACTGAAGCTTTCTTT. It is translated as CASSPQTGSNTEAFF.

The rearrangement links TRBV7-9 to TRBJ2-5; D is uncertain. Trimming shortened V by 1 base and J by 1 base, and 13 bases separated the two germline ends. Germline V CDR1 and CDR2: SEHNR, FQNEAQ (reference sequence). This CDR3 has 16 amino acids. CDR3 sequence: CASSLGRQVPQETQYF. The DNA of the CDR3 is TGTGCCAGCAGCTTAGGCAGACAAGTACCCCAAGAGACCCAGTACTTC.

In DNA, the CDR3 is TGCGCCAGCAGCTCCGGGACTAGTGAGGATACGCAGTATTTT. It encodes CASSSGTSEDTQYF. V gene TRBV4-1 combines with J gene TRBJ2-3; 8 bases match TRBD2. V lost 5 bases and J lost 6; bases outside the gene matches: 7. This CDR3 has 14 residues. Germline V CDR1 and CDR2: MGHRA, YSYEKL.

The chain uses TRBV18 and TRBJ2-1; TRBD2 matches at 10 bases. The germline V gene encodes CDR1 KGHSH and CDR2 LQKENI. This CDR3 contains 19 residues. V was pared by 4 bases and J by 4 bases, with 16 bases of the junction left unmatched. Here the CDR3 reads CASSQKLDSGGPAYNEQFF. CDR3 coding DNA: TGTGCCAGCTCACAAAAGCTTGATAGCGGGGGGCCCGCTTACAATGAGCAGTTCTTC.

The chain uses TRBV13 and TRBJ2-5, with TRBD1 identical over 7 bases. Looked up from germline, CDR1 is PRHDT and CDR2 is FYEKMQ (reference sequence). The CDR3 sequence is 18 residues long. Trimming cost V 4 bases and J 5 bases; bases outside gene matches: 19. The CDR3 protein is CASSYTLPFRGLGETQYF. In DNA form, the CDR3 reads TGTGCCAGCAGCTATACCCTCCCTTTTAGGGGGCTGGGGGAGACCCAGTACTTC.

The chain links TRBV11-2 to TRBJ1-1; TRBD1 might be the D (6 bases). The CDR3 totals 15 residues. CDR1 and CDR2 from the germline V gene are SGHAT and FQNNGV. Deletions cut 5 bases from V and 10 bases from J, with 23 bases between. CDR3 in amino acids: CASSRVGTLISGAFF. The CDR3 DNA follows: TGTGCCAGCAGCCGAGTCGGGACACTAATCTCGGGAGCTTTCTTT.

This rearrangement joins TRBV19 to TRBJ1-1; TRBD1 matches at 9 bases. The length of the CDR3 is 15 residues. V dropped 4 bases and J dropped 4; count of bases not matched to a gene: 7. Germline V gene sequence: CDR1 LNHDA, CDR2 SQIVND (reference sequence). CDR3 protein: CASSKNRGPGTEAFF. Written as DNA, the CDR3 is TGTGCCAGTAGTAAAAACAGGGGGCCAGGCACTGAAGCTTTCTTT.

The J gene is TRBJ2-1, the V gene TRBV4-1; no definite D call. Trimming removed 0 bases at V and 9 bases at J, with 15 bases between. The length of the CDR3 is 15 residues. Germline V gene lookup returns CDR1 MGHRA and CDR2 YSYEKL. CDR3 sequence: CASSQENRAGPEQFF. In DNA, the CDR3 is TGCGCCAGCAGCCAAGAGAATAGGGCCGGTCCTGAGCAGTTCTTC.

This chain uses TRBV27 with TRBJ1-1; D is ambiguous. The ends were cut back, 4 bases at V and 2 bases at J, with 11 bases in the middle. CDR1 and CDR2 (germline): MNHEY, SMNVEV (reference sequence). The length of the CDR3 is 14 residues. The CDR3 spells CASSSPEGNTEAFF. CDR3 bases: TGTGCCAGCAGTTCGCCCGAGGGAAACACTGAAGCTTTCTTT.